The text below deals with one T cell receptor beta chain. The antigen is undetermined. CD45RO-negative, CCR7-positively selected cells formed the naive CD8 fraction, excluding terminally differentiated effector memory CD45RA+ cells. CDR1 and CDR2 from the germline V gene are SQVTM and ANQGSEA. This CDR3 comprises 13 residues. The ends lost 7 bases at V and 1 base at J; junction bases unmatched: 6. TCRdb keeps only in-frame clones here, not all; method: immunoSEQ multiplex PCR. The table lists about 2.1 million clones, roughly 95% of them singletons. This record comes from a study of shared clonotypes between healthy human individuals. Background on the study: CD4 naive cells filled three plates per donor, CD4 memory three, CD8 naive two and CD8 memory one.

Overall study findings and caveats: Clonotype sharing among the donors was expected to vary with sequencing depth.

The chain carries TRBV29-1 and TRBJ2-7; 8 bases line up with TRBD1. The receptor comes from a man in his late teens or twenties in good health. Some clones in this sample may be carry-over from other donors' samples. The sequencing input was naive CD8+ T cells from PBMCs. Here the CDR3 reads CSARTGQSYEQYF. The CDR3 coding sequence is TGCAGCGCTAGGACAGGGCAATCCTACGAGCAGTACTTC.